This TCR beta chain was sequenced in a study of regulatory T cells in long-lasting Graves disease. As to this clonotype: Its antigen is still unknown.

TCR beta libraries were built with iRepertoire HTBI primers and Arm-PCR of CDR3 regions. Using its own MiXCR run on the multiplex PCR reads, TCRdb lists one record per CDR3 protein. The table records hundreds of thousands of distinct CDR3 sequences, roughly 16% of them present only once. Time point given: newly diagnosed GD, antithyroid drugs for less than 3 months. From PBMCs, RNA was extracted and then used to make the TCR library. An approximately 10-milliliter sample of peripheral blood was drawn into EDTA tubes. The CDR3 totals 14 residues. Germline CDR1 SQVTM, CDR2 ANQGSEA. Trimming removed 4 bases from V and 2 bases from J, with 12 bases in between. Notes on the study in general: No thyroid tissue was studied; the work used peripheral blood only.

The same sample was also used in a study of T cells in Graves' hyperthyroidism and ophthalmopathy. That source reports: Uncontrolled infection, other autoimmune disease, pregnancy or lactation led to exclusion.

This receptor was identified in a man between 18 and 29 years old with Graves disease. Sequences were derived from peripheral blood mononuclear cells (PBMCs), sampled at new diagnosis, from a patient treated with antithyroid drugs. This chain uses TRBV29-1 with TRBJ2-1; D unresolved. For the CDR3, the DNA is TGCAGCGTTGGGTTTCGTATCCCCTACAATGAGCAGTTCTTC. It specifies CSVGFRIPYNEQFF.